The 28 T cell receptor beta chains below were found in one sample sequenced in a study of CXCR3-negative and CXCR3-positive naive CD8 T cells. The TRB cDNA libraries were prepared by 5' RACE with UMI labels. No DNA is given; TCRdb re-called the 5' RACE reads and lists each CDR3 protein once. The sample table includes 45,000 to 65,000 distinct CDR3 sequences. The source material was naive CXCR3- CD8+ T cells from blood. The subset denotes: CD45RO-CCR7+CD27+CD95- naive CD8+ T cells lacking CXCR3 (TNR3-). These receptors were obtained from a human donor in good health. Some clones in this sample may be carry-over from other donors' samples.

V is TRBV6-4 and J is TRBJ2-3; TCRdb's D call, TRBD2, is unchecked because there is no DNA. The germline gives CDR1 MRHNA, CDR2 SNTAGT. There are 17 residues in the CDR3. The CDR3 sequence is CASSEKSMASGADTQYF.

The rearrangement joins TRBV29-1 to TRBJ2-2. Germline CDR1 is SQVTM and CDR2 is ANQGSEA. This CDR3 has 14 amino acids. The CDR3 reads CSVVGDANTGELFF.

The chain recombines TRBV24-1 with TRBJ2-2. The CDR3 loop spans 15 amino acids. Per germline, CDR1 KGHDR and CDR2 SFDVKD. CDR3: CATSDFGQNTGELFF.

The chain combines TRBV29-1 with TRBJ2-1. There are 15 residues in the CDR3. Looked up from germline, CDR1 is SQVTM and CDR2 is ANQGSEA. CDR3 region: CSVDLQGARHNEQFF.

The chain couples TRBV2 to TRBJ2-7. The CDR3 runs to 13 residues. In germline, CDR1 is SNHLY, CDR2 FYNNEI. The CDR3 protein is CASREGTSYEQYF.

V and J are TRBV6-2 or TRBV6-3 and TRBJ2-7. CDR1 and CDR2 (germline): MNHEY, SVGEGT. The CDR3 runs to 13 residues. The CDR3: CASSYPDSYEQYF.

J is TRBJ2-5 and V is TRBV2. The CDR3 is made up of 14 amino acids. Germline-derived CDR1 and CDR2 are SNHLY and FYNNEI. The CDR3 loop is CASSSTDLPWTQYF.

The V gene is TRBV18, the J gene TRBJ1-1. From germline, CDR1 is KGHSH and CDR2 LQKENI. There are 13 residues in the CDR3. The CDR3 is CASSPQGRTEAFF.

The genes are TRBV28 and TRBJ2-5; TCRdb's assignment of TRBD2 cannot be checked, as there is no DNA. This CDR3 region has 15 residues. The germline gives CDR1 MDHEN, CDR2 SYDVKM. The CDR3 here is CASSSPPSGEETQYF. Full variable domain (missing parts from reference TRBV28 and TRBJ2-5): DVKVTQSSRYLVKRTGEKVFLECVQDMDHENMFWYRQDPGLGLRLIYFSYDVKMKEKGDIPEGYSVSREKKERFSLILESASTNQTSMYLCASSSPPSGEETQYFGPGTRLLVL.

The chain carries TRBV4-3 and TRBJ2-1; checking the TCRdb D call of TRBD2 is not possible without DNA. Germline assignment: CDR1 LGHNA and CDR2 YSLEER. The CDR3 sequence is 16 residues long. CDR3 amino acids: CASSHVGRESYNEQFF.

The chain employs TRBV7-9 and TRBJ2-1; TCRdb proposes TRBD1, but this gene call is untestable without DNA. The CDR3 totals 13 residues. Germline CDR1 reads SEHNR; CDR2 reads FQNEAQ (reference sequence). CDR3 in amino acids: CASSRGQINEQFF.

This rearrangement joins TRBV27 to TRBJ2-7; checking the TCRdb D call of TRBD2 is not possible without DNA. Germline loops: CDR1 MNHEY, CDR2 SMNVEV (reference sequence). This CDR3 comprises 13 residues. This CDR3 reads CASALAETYEQYF.

The rearrangement links TRBV28 to TRBJ2-3; TCRdb's assignment of TRBD1 cannot be checked, as there is no DNA. This CDR3 is 14 amino acids long. Germline V gives CDR1 MDHEN, CDR2 SYDVKM. The CDR3 reads CASSFEGWGDTQYF. Full variable domain (missing parts from reference TRBV28 and TRBJ2-3): DVKVTQSSRYLVKRTGEKVFLECVQDMDHENMFWYRQDPGLGLRLIYFSYDVKMKEKGDIPEGYSVSREKKERFSLILESASTNQTSMYLCASSFEGWGDTQYFGPGTRLTVL.

This rearrangement joins TRBV28 to TRBJ2-4; with no DNA, the TCRdb D assignment of TRBD1 cannot be verified. Germline V gene lookup returns CDR1 MDHEN and CDR2 SYDVKM. The CDR3 loop spans 17 amino acids. The CDR3 sequence is CASSLSFRGGLKNIQYF. The full variable domain, its missing parts supplied by reference TRBV28 and TRBJ2-4, is DVKVTQSSRYLVKRTGEKVFLECVQDMDHENMFWYRQDPGLGLRLIYFSYDVKMKEKGDIPEGYSVSREKKERFSLILESASTNQTSMYLCASSLSFRGGLKNIQYFGAGTRLSVL.

The chain couples TRBV24-1 to TRBJ2-1; TCRdb calls TRBD1, which cannot be checked without DNA. CDR3 length equals 16 residues. Germline CDR1 is KGHDR and CDR2 is SFDVKD. The CDR3 region is CATSDWTGGLGNEQFF.

The genes are TRBV13 and TRBJ2-3. The CDR3 has 14 amino acids. Germline loops: CDR1 PRHDT, CDR2 FYEKMQ (reference sequence). The CDR3 here is CASSSADLLDTQYF.

The rearrangement joins TRBV7-9 to TRBJ2-7; lacking DNA, the TRBD2 call made by TCRdb goes unchecked. CDR1 and CDR2 from the germline V gene are SEHNR and FQNEAQ (reference sequence). The CDR3 runs to 15 residues. The CDR3 sequence: CASSSEISGDYEQYF.

The J gene is TRBJ1-6, the V gene TRBV20-1. CDR1 is DFQATT, CDR2 SNEGSKA, per germline (reference sequence). The CDR3 covers 11 residues. The CDR3 sequence: CSAPTGSPLHF.

The V and J genes are TRBV28 and TRBJ2-7; as DNA is missing, the TRBD1 call by TCRdb cannot be tested. The CDR3 covers 18 residues. Per germline, CDR1 MDHEN and CDR2 SYDVKM. The CDR3 sequence is CASNGTPSLEGDGYEQYF.

The genes are TRBV20-1 and TRBJ1-2; as DNA is missing, the TRBD1 call by TCRdb cannot be tested. CDR1 and CDR2 from the germline V gene are DFQATT and SNEGSKA (reference sequence). This CDR3 is built from 14 residues. CDR3 protein: CSAGRDRGEYGYTF.

The gene calls are TRBV4-3 and TRBJ2-2; checking the TCRdb D call of TRBD2 is not possible without DNA. Germline-derived CDR1 and CDR2 are LGHNA and YSLEER. This CDR3 spans 17 amino acids. CDR3 sequence: CASSQDSGGAITGELFF.

The chain links TRBV4-1 to TRBJ2-7; TCRdb selects TRBD2, and the lack of DNA leaves this call unchecked. The germline CDR1 and CDR2 sequences are MGHRA and YSYEKL. This CDR3 spans 15 amino acids. The chain's CDR3 is CASSQESGSSYEQYF.

V gene TRBV7-6 combines with J gene TRBJ2-1; the TRBD1 assignment by TCRdb is unverifiable without DNA. Germline V gene sequence: CDR1 SGHVS, CDR2 FNYEAQ. The CDR3 covers 15 residues. CDR3 in amino acids: CASSRGTGSNNEQFF.

This rearrangement joins TRBV2 to TRBJ1-1; as DNA is missing, the TRBD1 call by TCRdb cannot be tested. This CDR3 spans 14 amino acids. Germline V gene data show CDR1 as SNHLY and CDR2 as FYNNEI. CDR3 loop: CASSETGRNTEAFF. Full variable domain (rest looked up from reference TRBV2 and TRBJ1-1): EPEVTQTPSHQVTQMGQEVILRCVPISNHLYFYWYRQILGQKVEFLVSFYNNEISEKSEIFDDQFSVERPDGSNFTLKIRSTKLEDSAMYFCASSETGRNTEAFFGQGTRLTVV.

The rearrangement links TRBV9 to TRBJ2-7; with no DNA, the TCRdb D assignment of TRBD1 cannot be verified. Germline CDR1 SGDLS, CDR2 YYNGEE. This CDR3 has 13 residues. The chain's CDR3 is CASSRGTNYEQYF.

The chain couples TRBV29-1 to TRBJ2-1. The germline gives CDR1 SQVTM, CDR2 ANQGSEA. The CDR3 has 13 residues. The chain's CDR3 is CSVGGKTYNEQFF.

The J gene is TRBJ2-2, the V gene TRBV6-5. The CDR3 has 12 residues. Germline-derived CDR1 and CDR2 are MNHEY and SVGAGI. CDR3: CASGKETGELFF.

The V and J genes are TRBV5-1 and TRBJ2-1; TCRdb picks TRBD2, but there is no DNA to check that call. The length of the CDR3 is 15 residues. The V gene's germline CDR1 is SGHRS and CDR2 YFSETQ. This CDR3 is CASSLGLAGDNEQFF. Combining the CDR3 with reference TRBV5-1 and TRBJ2-1 gives the whole variable domain KAGVTQTPRYLIKTRGQQVTLSCSPISGHRSVSWYQQTPGQGLQFLFEYFSETQRNKGNFPGRFSGRQFSNSRSEMNVSTLELGDSALYLCASSLGLAGDNEQFFGPGTRLTVL.